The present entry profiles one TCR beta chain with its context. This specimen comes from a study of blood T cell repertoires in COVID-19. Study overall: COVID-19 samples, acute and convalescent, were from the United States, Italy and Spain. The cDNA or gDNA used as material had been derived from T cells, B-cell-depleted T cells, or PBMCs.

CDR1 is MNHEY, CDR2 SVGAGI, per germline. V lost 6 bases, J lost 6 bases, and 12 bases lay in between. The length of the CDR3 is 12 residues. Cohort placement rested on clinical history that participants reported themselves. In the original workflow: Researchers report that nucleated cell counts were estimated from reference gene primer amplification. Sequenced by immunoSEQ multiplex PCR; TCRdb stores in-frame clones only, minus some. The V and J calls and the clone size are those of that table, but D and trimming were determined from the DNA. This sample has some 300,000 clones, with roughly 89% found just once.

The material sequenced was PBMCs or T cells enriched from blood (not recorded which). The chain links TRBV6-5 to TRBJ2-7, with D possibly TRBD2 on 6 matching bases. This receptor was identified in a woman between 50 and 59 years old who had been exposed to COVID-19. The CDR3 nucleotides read TGTGCCAGCAGCGGGCGGGGAGGCGAGCAGTACTTC. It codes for CASSGRGGEQYF.